What follows describes a single T cell receptor beta chain. CDR3 length: 16 amino acids. The V segment lost 5 bases and the J segment 9 bases; nucleotides outside the gene matches: 14. Germline V lookup: CDR1 LNHDA, CDR2 SQIVND (reference sequence). This sample stems from a study of cytomegalovirus exposure and HLA in healthy donors. The data were produced by immunoSEQ multiplex PCR, yet TCRdb's version contains in-frame clones alone and is incomplete. The table includes roughly 140,000 clones, 88% detected once. This chain joins TRBV19 and TRBJ2-1; 9 nucleotides line up with TRBD2. Sequences were obtained from PBMCs. This TCR was sampled from a woman younger than 30 in good health and CMV-seropositive. This CDR3 is CASSQGLASGNGEQFF. As DNA, the CDR3 is TGTGCCAGTAGTCAGGGGTTGGCTAGCGGGAACGGTGAGCAGTTCTTC.